Following are 10 T cell receptor beta chains from one sample sequenced in a study of blood T cell repertoires in COVID-19. The table came from immunoSEQ multiplex PCR; TCRdb's copy has only in-frame clones and leaves some out. In the table there are 250,000 to 350,000 clones, around 90% of which are singletons. The sample taken for sequencing was peripheral blood. The receptors derive from a man aged 18 to 35 with active or convalescent COVID-19.

This clone came up once. The genes are TRBV11-2 and TRBJ2-7, with D perhaps TRBD1 (6 bases). Germline CDR1 SGHAT, CDR2 FQNNGV. This CDR3 region has 13 residues. With 5 bases removed from V and 4 bases from J, the gap between germline ends came to 12 bases. CDR3 sequence: CASSSSQGYEQYF. The CDR3, as DNA: TGTGCCAGCAGCAGCTCACAGGGTTACGAGCAGTACTTC.

The chain recombines TRBV7-9 with TRBJ1-1; maybe TRBD1 (6 bases). V lost 6 bases to trimming and J lost 5 bases, with 13 bases between them. The CDR3 sequence is 13 residues long. The germline gives CDR1 SEHNR, CDR2 FQNEAQ (reference sequence). In DNA, the CDR3 is TGTGCCAGCAGGGACAGCCATGCGACTGAAGCTTTCTTT. It encodes CASRDSHATEAFF.

This rearrangement joins TRBV11-2 to TRBJ1-2; a possible D gene is TRBD1 (5 bases). Trimming removed 3 bases at V and 7 bases at J, with 15 bases between. Per germline, CDR1 SGHAT and CDR2 FQNNGV. This CDR3 region has 14 residues. This CDR3 reads CASSFYRGPGGYTF. As DNA, the CDR3 is TGTGCCAGCAGCTTTTATAGGGGTCCCGGTGGCTACACCTTC.

V and J are TRBV7-9 and TRBJ2-1; TRBD1 aligns across 7 bases. This CDR3 has 15 amino acids. Germline loops: CDR1 SEHNR, CDR2 FQNEAQ (reference sequence). Germline trimming cut 1 base from V and 8 bases from J; bases unmatched to any gene: 8. CDR3 bases: TGTGCCAGCAGCTTAGGAACAGGGGCCGGTCATGAGCAGTTCTTC. This codes for CASSLGTGAGHEQFF.

This clone has a count of ten or more. V gene TRBV9 combines with J gene TRBJ2-5, with TRBD1 matching over 9 bases. The V gene's germline CDR1 is SGDLS and CDR2 YYNGEE. With V trimmed by 3 bases and J by 5 bases, 5 bases remained unmatched. This CDR3 contains 14 residues. DNA for the CDR3: TGTGCCAGCAGCGCGACAGGGGGGACGGAGACCCAGTACTTC. As protein: CASSATGGTETQYF.

This chain connects TRBV6-6 to TRBJ2-1; TRBD1 agrees at 10 bases. CDR1 and CDR2 from the germline V gene are MNHNY and SVGAGI (reference sequence). The CDR3 loop spans 14 amino acids. V was clipped by 5 bases and J by 7 bases; unmatched bases: 5. CDR3 sequence reads: CASSLRTGGNEQFF. The CDR3 coding sequence is TGTGCCAGCAGTCTCCGGACAGGGGGGAATGAGCAGTTCTTC.

This clone was picked up one time. This rearrangement joins TRBV10-3 to TRBJ1-1; 7 positions agree with TRBD1. Per germline, CDR1 ENHRY and CDR2 SYGVKD. Germline trimming cut 2 bases from V and 10 bases from J; bases unmatched to any gene: 4. The CDR3 runs to 12 residues. The CDR3, as DNA: TGTGCCATCAGTGAGGGAGACAGGGTAGCTTTCTTT. This codes for CAISEGDRVAFF.

This chain uses TRBV4-1 with TRBJ2-7; D is possibly TRBD2 (6 bases). The V end lost 3 bases, the J end lost 0 bases, and 12 bases lay between the germline ends. The CDR3 spans 15 residues. CDR1 MGHRA and CDR2 YSYEKL come from the germline V gene. The CDR3 bases are TGCGCCAGCAGCCAGAGCGGGCCCAGCTCCTACGAGCAGTACTTC. Protein sequence: CASSQSGPSSYEQYF.

The rearrangement joins TRBV19 to TRBJ1-5; no clear D. Trimming left V 3 bases short and J 0 bases short, with 9 bases between. This CDR3 has 15 residues. The germline V gene has CDR1 LNHDA and CDR2 SQIVND (reference sequence). The chain's CDR3 is CASSINPSSNQPQHF. The CDR3 DNA follows: TGTGCCAGTAGTATTAACCCGAGTAGCAATCAGCCCCAGCATTTT. Full variable domain (outside the CDR3, taken from reference TRBV19 and TRBJ1-5): DGGITQSPKYLFRKEGQNVTLSCEQNLNHDAMYWYRQDPGQGLRLIYYSQIVNDFQKGDIAEGYSVSREKKESFPLTVTSAQKNPTAFYLCASSINPSSNQPQHFGDGTRLSIL.

The chain has TRBV9 and TRBJ1-2; D may be TRBD1 (6 bases). This CDR3 has 13 amino acids. V gave up 3 bases and J gave up 4 bases, with 10 bases separating them. Looked up from germline, CDR1 is SGDLS and CDR2 is YYNGEE. As DNA, the CDR3 is TGTGCCAGCAGCGCCGGGGACACCTATGGCTACACCTTC. Its protein product is CASSAGDTYGYTF.